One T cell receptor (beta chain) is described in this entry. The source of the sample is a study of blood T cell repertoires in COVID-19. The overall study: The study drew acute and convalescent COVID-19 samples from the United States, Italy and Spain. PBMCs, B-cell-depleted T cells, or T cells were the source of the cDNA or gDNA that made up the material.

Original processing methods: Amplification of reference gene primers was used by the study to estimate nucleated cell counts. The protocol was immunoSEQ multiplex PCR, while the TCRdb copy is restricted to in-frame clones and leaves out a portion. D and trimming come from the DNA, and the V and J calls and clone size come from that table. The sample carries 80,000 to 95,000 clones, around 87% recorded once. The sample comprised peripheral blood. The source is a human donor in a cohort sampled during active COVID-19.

CDR3 DNA sequence: TGTGCCAGCAGCATTCCGGATACGCAGTATTTT. This translates into CASSIPDTQYF. The chain combines TRBV21-1 with TRBJ2-3; the DNA was not used to check the table's D call, TRBD2. TRBV21-1 is designated a pseudogene. The CDR3 has 11 amino acids.